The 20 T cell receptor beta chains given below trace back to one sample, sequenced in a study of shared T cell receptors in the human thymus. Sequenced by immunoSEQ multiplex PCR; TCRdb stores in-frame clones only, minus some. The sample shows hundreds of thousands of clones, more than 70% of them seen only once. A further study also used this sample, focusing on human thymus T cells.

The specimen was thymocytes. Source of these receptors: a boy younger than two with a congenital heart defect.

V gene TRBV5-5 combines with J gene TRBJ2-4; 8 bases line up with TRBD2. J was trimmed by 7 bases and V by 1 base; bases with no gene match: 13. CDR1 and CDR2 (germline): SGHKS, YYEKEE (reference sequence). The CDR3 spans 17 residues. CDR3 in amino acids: CASSLIYSSGAGNIQYF. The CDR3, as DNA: TGTGCCAGCAGCTTGATTTACAGTAGCGGGGCCGGGAACATTCAGTACTTC.

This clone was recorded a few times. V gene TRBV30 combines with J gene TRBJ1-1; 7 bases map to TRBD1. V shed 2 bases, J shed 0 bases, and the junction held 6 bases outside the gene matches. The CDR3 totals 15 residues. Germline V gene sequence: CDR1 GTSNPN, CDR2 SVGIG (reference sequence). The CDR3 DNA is TGTGCCTGGAGTACCAGGGGGACTTTGAACACTGAAGCTTTCTTT. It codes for CAWSTRGTLNTEAFF.

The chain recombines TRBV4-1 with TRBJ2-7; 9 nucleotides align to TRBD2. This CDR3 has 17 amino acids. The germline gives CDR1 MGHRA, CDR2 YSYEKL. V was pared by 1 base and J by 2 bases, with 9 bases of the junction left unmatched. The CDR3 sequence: CASSQGTSASPTYEQYF. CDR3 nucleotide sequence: TGCGCCAGCAGCCAAGGGACTAGCGCGAGCCCAACCTACGAGCAGTACTTC.

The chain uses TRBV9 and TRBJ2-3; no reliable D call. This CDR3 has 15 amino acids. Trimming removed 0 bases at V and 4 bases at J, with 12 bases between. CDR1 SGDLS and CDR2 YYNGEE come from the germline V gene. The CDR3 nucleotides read TGTGCCAGCAGCGTAGATAGCCATGAATCAGATACGCAGTATTTT. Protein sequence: CASSVDSHESDTQYF.

The CDR3 loop reads CASSSRDRGLNSPLHF. CDR3 coding DNA: TGTGCCAGCAGCTCCCGGGACAGGGGGCTAAATTCACCCCTCCACTTT. The V call is TRBV14, the J call TRBJ1-6, with TRBD1 identical over 12 bases. The CDR3 loop spans 16 amino acids. CDR1 and CDR2 (germline): SGHDN, FVKESK. V was pared by 5 bases and J by 7 bases, with 6 bases of the junction left unmatched.

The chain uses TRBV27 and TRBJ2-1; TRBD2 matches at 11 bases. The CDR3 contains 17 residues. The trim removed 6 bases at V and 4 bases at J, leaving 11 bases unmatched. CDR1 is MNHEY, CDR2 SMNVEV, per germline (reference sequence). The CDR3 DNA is TGTGCCAGCAGCCACCTTCCGGGACTAGCGGATTACAATGAGCAGTTCTTC. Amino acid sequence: CASSHLPGLADYNEQFF.

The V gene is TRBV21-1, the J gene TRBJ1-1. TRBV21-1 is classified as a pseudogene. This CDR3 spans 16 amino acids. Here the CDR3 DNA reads TGTGCCAGCAGCAAAGTACCGAGGGCAATGAACACTGAAGCTTTCTTT. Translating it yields CASSKVPRAMNTEAFF.

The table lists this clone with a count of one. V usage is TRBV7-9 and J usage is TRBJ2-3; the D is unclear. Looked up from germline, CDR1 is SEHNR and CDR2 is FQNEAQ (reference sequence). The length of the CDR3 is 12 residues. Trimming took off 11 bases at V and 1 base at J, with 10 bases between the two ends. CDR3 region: CALTTCTDTQYF. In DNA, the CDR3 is TGTGCCCTCACAACCTGCACAGATACGCAGTATTTT. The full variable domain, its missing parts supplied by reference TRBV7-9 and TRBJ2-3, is DTGVSQNPRHKITKRGQNVTFRCDPISEHNRLYWYRQTLGQGPEFLTYFQNEAQLEKSRLLSDRFSAERPKGSFSTLEIQRTEQGDSAMYLCALTTCTDTQYFGPGTRLTVL.

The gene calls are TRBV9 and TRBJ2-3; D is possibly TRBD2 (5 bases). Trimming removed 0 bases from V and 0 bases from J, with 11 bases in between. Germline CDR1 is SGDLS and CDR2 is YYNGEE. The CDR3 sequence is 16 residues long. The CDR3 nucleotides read TGTGCCAGCAGCGTAGGGAGCGGTCCTAGCACAGATACGCAGTATTTT. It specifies CASSVGSGPSTDTQYF. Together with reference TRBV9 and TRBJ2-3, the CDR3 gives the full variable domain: DSGVTQTPKHLITATGQRVTLRCSPRSGDLSVYWYQQSLDQGLQFLIQYYNGEERAKGNILERFSAQQFPDLHSELNLSSLELGDSALYFCASSVGSGPSTDTQYFGPGTRLTVL.

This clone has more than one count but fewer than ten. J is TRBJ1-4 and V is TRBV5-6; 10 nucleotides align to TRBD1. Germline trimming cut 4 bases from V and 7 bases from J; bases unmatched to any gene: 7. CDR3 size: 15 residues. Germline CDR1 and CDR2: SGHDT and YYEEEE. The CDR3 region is CASSKLRDRGEKLFF. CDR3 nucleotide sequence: TGTGCCAGCAGCAAACTCCGGGACAGGGGTGAAAAACTGTTTTTT.

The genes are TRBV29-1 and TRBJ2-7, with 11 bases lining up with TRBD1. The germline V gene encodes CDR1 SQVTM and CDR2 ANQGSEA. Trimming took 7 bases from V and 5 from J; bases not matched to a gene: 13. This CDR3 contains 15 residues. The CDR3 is CSARDRGSGTHEQYF. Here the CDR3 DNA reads TGCAGCGCCAGGGACAGGGGGTCTGGCACCCACGAGCAGTACTTC.

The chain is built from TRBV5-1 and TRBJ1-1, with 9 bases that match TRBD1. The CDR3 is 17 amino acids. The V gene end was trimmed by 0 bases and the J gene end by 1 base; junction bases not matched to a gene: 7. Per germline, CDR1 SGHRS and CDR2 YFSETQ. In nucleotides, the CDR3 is TGCGCCAGCAGCTTGGGGACAGGGGAAATTTCGAACACTGAAGCTTTCTTT. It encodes CASSLGTGEISNTEAFF.

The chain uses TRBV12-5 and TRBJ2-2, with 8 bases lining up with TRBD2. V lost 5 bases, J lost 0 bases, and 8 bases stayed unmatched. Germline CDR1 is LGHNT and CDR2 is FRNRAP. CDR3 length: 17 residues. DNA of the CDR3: TGTGCTAGTGGTCCGATAGCGGGGTCACCGAACACCGGGGAGCTGTTTTTT. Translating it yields CASGPIAGSPNTGELFF.

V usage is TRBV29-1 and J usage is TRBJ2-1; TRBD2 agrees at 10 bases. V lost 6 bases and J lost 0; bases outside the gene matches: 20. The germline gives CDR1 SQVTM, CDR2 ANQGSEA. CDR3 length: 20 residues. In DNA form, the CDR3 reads TGCAGCGTACCCCCTGACAAGCGGGAGGGCCGAAGGAGCTCCTACAATGAGCAGTTCTTC. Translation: CSVPPDKREGRRSSYNEQFF.

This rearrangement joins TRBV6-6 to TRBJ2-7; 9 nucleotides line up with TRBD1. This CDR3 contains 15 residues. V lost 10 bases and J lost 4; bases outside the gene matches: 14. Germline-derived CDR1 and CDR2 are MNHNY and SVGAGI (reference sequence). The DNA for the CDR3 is TGTGCCACCAACAGGCCCGGGACAGGGTCTTACGAGCAGTACTTC. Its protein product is CATNRPGTGSYEQYF.

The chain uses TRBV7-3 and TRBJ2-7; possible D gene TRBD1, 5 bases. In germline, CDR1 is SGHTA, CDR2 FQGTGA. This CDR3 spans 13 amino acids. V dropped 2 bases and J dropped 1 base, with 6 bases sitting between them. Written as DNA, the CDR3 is TGTGCCAGCAGCTTAGGACATTCCTACGAGCAGTACTTC. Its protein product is CASSLGHSYEQYF.

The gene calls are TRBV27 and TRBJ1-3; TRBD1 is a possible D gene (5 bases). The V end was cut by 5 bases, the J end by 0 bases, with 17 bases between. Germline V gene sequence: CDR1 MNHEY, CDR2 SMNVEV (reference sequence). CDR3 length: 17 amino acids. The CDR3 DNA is TGTGCCAGCAGTCCTTCGACAGAGATAAGCTCTGGAAACACCATATATTTT. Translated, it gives CASSPSTEISSGNTIYF.

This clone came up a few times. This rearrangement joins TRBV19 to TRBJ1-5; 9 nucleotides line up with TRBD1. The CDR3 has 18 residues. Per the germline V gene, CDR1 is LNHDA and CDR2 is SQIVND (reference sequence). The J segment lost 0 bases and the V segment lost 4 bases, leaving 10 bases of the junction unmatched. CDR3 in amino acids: CASSTPGTGKNSNQPQHF. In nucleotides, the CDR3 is TGTGCCAGTAGTACTCCCGGGACAGGGAAAAATAGCAATCAGCCCCAGCATTTT.

DNA for the CDR3: TGTGCCAGCAGTTCCCCCCTAAAAACGCAGTATTTT. Its translation is CASSSPLKTQYF. The chain carries TRBV11-2 and TRBJ2-3; D gene uncertain. The CDR3 spans 12 residues. Trimming stripped 6 bases from V and 9 bases from J, with 13 bases between. Germline V CDR1 and CDR2: SGHAT, FQNNGV.

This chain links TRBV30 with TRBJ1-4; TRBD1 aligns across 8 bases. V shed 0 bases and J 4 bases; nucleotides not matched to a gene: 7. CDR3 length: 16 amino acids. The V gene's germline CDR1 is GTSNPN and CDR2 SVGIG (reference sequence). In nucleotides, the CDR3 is TGTGCCTGGAGTGTAATTCGCAGGGGGCGTAATGAAAAACTGTTTTTT. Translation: CAWSVIRRGRNEKLFF. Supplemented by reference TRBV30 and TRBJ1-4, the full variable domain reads SQTIHQWPATLVQPVGSPLSLECTVEGTSNPNLYWYRQAAGRGLQLLFYSVGIGQISSEVPQNLSASRPQDRQFILSSKKLLLSDSGFYLCAWSVIRRGRNEKLFFGSGTQLSVL.